The present entry profiles one TCR beta chain with its context. Its antigen specificity is not known. No much larger clonotype is one base removed from it; base qualities were not supplied. V is shortened by 6 bases, J by 1 base, and the region joining them spans 15 bases. Including the terminal cysteine and phenylalanine, the CDR3 comprises 14 residues. Just CDR3 DNA is preserved here, 42 bases in frame from base 1. Sequences DFQATT (CDR1) and SNEGSKA (CDR2) are obtained from the germline V gene (reference sequence). These data come from a study of identical twins (dated by TCRdb to the mid-2010s). With respect to the entire study: To test whether fetal clonotypes persist, this study deep-sequenced TCR alpha and beta repertoires from monozygotic twins, from unrelated adults of various ages, and from cord blood. Replicate twin experiments were performed at different times using different library preparation protocols to rule out contamination.

Only healthy Caucasian donors were included. Miltenyi CD45RO+ enrichment and human naive T-cell isolation kits were used to isolate memory (CD45RO+) and naive T cells from PBMC. The study at large found these results: Conclusions relied on cross-sectional statistical analysis, since the same donors could not be followed over many years. Recombination models systematically underestimated out-of-frame TCR alpha sharing in monozygotic twins but agreed with sharing between unrelated individuals. Fewer insertions were carried by abundant cord blood beta clonotypes, a similar but weaker trend appeared in young adult naive repertoires, and no such trend appeared in memory repertoires. Excess twin sharing in beta out-of-frame sequences was weaker because fewer shared sequences lowered the signal-to-noise ratio. Zero-insertion analyses could be partly confounded by invariant T cells such as MAIT and iNKT, though diverse VJ usage argued against such confounding for most clonotypes. Compared with coincidental sharing between unrelated individuals, out-of-frame TCR alpha sequences shared between twins showed an excess of sequences with low generation probability.

Library preparation was by 5' RACE. The sequencer listed for this sample is Illumina HiSeq 2000. Template switching introduced a universal primer binding site; the final cDNA contained a unique molecular identifier, enabling accurate counting of TCR cDNA molecules. Specific primers in the conserved constant-segment region were used to synthesize first-strand cDNA for TCR alpha and beta chains. Each cDNA library was double barcoded, with a SMART-Mk sample barcode plus Illumina barcodes, to control for contamination. TruSeq adapter sequences, together with Illumina sample barcodes, were added in two successive PCR steps. The Illumina HiSeq platform was used with custom primers to sequence TCR alpha and beta cDNA libraries. On the study's bioinformatics: Raw reads were processed with MiGEC to extract unique molecular identifiers, and MiXCR was used to determine CDR3 positions. For each individual, recombination models were inferred using an EM algorithm with the repgenHMM and IGoR tools. Shared clonotype analysis was performed with the tcR package in R, normalizing sharing by the product of cloneset sizes. To study raw recombination without the effects of thymic and clonal selection, out-of-frame nonproductive sequences were analyzed. The raw public reads went through TCRdb reprocessing: fastp at Q25, MiXCR clone calling, in-frame beta chains kept. Each entry merges the rows of one CDR3 protein and shows their most common DNA and genes. The V and J calls were not made by the authors but by TCRdb's processing. Here the sample has approximately 260,000 distinct CDR3 sequences; about an eighth occur a single time. Jointly, the top ten make up around 8.3% of the sample.

The sequence came from a woman aged 18-29 years in good health. The specimen was memory (CD45RO+) T cells sorted from blood. Sample cell subset or site, as interpreted from the label and publication: CD45RO+ enriched T cells. Here the chain combines TRBV20-1 and TRBJ1-1, with the D gene uncertain. The encoded CDR3 is CSAGRRTGNTEAFF. The DNA sequence is as follows: TGCAGTGCCGGACGGCGGACCGGGAACACTGAAGCTTTCTTT.